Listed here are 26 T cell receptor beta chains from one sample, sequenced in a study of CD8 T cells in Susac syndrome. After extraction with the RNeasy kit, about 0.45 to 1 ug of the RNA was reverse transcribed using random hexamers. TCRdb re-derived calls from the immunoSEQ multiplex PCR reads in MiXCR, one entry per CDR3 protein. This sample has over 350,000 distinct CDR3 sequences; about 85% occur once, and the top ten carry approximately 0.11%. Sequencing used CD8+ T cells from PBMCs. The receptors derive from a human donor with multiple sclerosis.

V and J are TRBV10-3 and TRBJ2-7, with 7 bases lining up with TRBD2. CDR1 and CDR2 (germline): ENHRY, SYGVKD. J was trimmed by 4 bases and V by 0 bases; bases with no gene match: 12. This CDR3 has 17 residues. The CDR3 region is CAISESMGEGRIYEQYF. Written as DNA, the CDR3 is TGTGCCATCAGTGAGTCGATGGGGGAGGGACGGATTTACGAGCAGTACTTC.

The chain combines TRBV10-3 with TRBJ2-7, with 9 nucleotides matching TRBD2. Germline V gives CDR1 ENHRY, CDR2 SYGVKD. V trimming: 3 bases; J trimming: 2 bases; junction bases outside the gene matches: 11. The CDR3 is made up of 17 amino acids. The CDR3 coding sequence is TGTGCCATCAGTGAAGGAGCGGGGGGAACCCTTCCCTACGAGCAGTACTTC. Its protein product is CAISEGAGGTLPYEQYF.

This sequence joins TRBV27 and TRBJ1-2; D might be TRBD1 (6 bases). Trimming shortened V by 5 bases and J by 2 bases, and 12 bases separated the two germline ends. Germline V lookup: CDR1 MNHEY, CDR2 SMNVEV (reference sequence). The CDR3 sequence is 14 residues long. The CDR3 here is CASSDHRANYGYTF. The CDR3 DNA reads TGTGCCAGCAGTGACCACAGGGCCAACTATGGCTACACCTTC.

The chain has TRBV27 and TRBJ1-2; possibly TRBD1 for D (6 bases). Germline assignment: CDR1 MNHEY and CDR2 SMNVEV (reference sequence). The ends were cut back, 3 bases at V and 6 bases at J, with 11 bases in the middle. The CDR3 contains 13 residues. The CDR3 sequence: CASSLRGGHGYTF. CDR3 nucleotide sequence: TGTGCCAGCAGTTTGCGGGGGGGGCATGGCTACACCTTC.

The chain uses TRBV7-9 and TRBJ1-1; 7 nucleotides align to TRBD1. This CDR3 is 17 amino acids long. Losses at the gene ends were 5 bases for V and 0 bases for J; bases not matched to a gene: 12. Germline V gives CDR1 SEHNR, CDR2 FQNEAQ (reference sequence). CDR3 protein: CASSHLPQGQMNTEAFF. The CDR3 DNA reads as TGTGCCAGCAGCCACCTCCCACAGGGGCAGATGAACACTGAAGCTTTCTTT.

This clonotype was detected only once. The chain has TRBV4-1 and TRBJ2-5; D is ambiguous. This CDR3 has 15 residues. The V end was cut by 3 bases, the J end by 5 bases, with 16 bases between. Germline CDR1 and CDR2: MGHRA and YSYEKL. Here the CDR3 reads CASSHDLMRRETQYF. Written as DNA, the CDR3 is TGCGCCAGCAGCCACGACCTTATGCGGCGTGAGACCCAGTACTTC.

The CDR3 DNA reads TGTGCCAGCAGTTACACTCCCTCCTACGAGCAGTACTTC. This translates into CASSYTPSYEQYF. The genes are TRBV27 and TRBJ2-7; D gene ambiguous. Germline values: CDR1 MNHEY, CDR2 SMNVEV (reference sequence). There are 13 residues in the CDR3. V lost 4 bases and J 0 bases, leaving 7 bases between the germline ends.

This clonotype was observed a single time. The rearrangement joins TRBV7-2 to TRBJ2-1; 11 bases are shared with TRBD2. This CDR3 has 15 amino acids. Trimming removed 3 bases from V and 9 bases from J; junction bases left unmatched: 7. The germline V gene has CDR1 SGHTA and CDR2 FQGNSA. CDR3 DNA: TGTGCCAGCAGCTTGGGACTAGCGGCCTATCTTGAGCAGTTCTTC. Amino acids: CASSLGLAAYLEQFF.

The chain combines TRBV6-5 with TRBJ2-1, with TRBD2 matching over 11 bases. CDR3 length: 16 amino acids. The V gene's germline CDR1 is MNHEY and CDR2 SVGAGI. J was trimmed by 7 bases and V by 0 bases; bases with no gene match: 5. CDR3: CASSYSTSGRLNEQFF. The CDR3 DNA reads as TGTGCCAGCAGTTACTCCACTAGCGGGAGACTAAATGAGCAGTTCTTC.

CDR3 region: CAWNGGGSTDTQYF. The CDR3 DNA is TGTGCCTGGAACGGGGGGGGGAGCACAGATACGCAGTATTTT. The chain recombines TRBV30 with TRBJ2-3, with TRBD2 matching over 8 bases. J was trimmed by 0 bases and V by 4 bases; bases with no gene match: 3. This CDR3 has 14 amino acids. CDR1 and CDR2 from the germline V gene are GTSNPN and SVGIG (reference sequence).

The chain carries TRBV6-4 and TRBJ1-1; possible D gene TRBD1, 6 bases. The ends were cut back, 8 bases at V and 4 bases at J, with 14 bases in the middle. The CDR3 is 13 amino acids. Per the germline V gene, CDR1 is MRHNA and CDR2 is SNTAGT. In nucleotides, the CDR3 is TGTGCCAGCCAAGAGGGGGAGGGCACTGAAGCTTTCTTT. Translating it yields CASQEGEGTEAFF.

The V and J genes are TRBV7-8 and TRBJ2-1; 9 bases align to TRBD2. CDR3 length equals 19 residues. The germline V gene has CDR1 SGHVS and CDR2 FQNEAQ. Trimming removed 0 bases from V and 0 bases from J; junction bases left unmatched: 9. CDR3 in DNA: TGTGCCAGCAGCTTAGCCCCGCTAGCGGGAAGAATCTCCTACAATGAGCAGTTCTTC. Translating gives CASSLAPLAGRISYNEQFF.

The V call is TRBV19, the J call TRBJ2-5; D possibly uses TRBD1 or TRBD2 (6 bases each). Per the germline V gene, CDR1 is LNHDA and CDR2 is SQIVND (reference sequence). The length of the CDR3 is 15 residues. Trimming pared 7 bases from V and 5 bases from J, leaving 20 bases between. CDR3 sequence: CASKGGTVVGETQYF. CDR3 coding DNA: TGTGCCAGTAAGGGGGGTACTGTAGTCGGGGAGACCCAGTACTTC.

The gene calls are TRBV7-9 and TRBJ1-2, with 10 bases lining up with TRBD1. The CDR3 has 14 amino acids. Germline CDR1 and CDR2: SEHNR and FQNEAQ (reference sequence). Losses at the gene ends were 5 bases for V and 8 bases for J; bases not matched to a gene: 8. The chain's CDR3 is CASSPGTGAFGYTF. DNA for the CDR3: TGTGCCAGCAGCCCCGGGACAGGGGCCTTCGGCTACACCTTC. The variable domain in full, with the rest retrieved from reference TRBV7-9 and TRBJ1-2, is DTGVSQNPRHKITKRGQNVTFRCDPISEHNRLYWYRQTLGQGPEFLTYFQNEAQLEKSRLLSDRFSAERPKGSFSTLEIQRTEQGDSAMYLCASSPGTGAFGYTFGSGTRLTVV.

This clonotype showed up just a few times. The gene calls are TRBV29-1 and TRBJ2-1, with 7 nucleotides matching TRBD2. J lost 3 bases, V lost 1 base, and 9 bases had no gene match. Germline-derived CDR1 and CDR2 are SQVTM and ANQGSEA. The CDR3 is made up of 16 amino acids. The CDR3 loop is CSVEGGAGVVYNEQFF. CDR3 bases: TGCAGCGTTGAAGGTGGGGCGGGAGTGGTCTACAATGAGCAGTTCTTC.

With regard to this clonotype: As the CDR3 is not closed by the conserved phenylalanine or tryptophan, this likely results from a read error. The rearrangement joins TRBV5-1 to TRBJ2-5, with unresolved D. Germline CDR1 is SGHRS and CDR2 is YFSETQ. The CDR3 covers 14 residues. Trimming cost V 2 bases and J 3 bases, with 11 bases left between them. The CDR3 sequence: CASSFRGPEETQYL. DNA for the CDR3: TGCGCCAGCAGCTTCCGTGGGCCCGAAGAGACCCAGTACCTC.

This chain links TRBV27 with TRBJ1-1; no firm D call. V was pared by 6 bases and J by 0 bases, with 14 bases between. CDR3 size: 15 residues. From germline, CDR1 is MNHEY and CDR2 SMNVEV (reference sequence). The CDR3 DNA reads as TGTGCCAGCAGAGTGGCCGCGTGGGTGAACACTGAAGCTTTCTTT. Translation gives CASRVAAWVNTEAFF.

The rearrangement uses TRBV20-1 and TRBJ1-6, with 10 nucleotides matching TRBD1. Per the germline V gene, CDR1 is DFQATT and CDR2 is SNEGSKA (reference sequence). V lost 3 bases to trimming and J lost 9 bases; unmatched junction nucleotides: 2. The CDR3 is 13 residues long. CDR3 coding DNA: TGCAGTGCTAGCGGGACAGGGGTTTCACCCCTCCACTTT. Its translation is CSASGTGVSPLHF.

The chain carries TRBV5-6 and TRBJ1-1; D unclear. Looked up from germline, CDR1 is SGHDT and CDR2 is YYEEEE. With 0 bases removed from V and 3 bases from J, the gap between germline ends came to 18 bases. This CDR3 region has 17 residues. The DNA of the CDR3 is TGTGCCAGCAGCTTGGATTCGGCACCCCGAGGTGACACTGAAGCTTTCTTT. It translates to CASSLDSAPRGDTEAFF. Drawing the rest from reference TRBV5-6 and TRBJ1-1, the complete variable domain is DAGVTQSPTHLIKTRGQQVTLRCSPKSGHDTVSWYQQALGQGPQFIFQYYEEEERQRGNFPDRFSGHQFPNYSSELNVNALLLGDSALYLCASSLDSAPRGDTEAFFGQGTRLTVV.

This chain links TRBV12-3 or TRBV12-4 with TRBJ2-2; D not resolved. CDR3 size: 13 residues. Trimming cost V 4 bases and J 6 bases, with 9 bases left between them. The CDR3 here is CASSWGRAGELFF. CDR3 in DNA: TGTGCCAGCAGTTGGGGTCGGGCCGGGGAGCTGTTTTTT.

Here the CDR3 reads CASSPGWGPDTQYF. The CDR3 region has the DNA TGTGCCAGCAGCCCTGGATGGGGGCCAGATACGCAGTATTTT. This chain links TRBV11-3 with TRBJ2-3; a possible D gene is TRBD1 (6 bases). The V gene's germline CDR1 is SGHNT and CDR2 YENEEA. The germline V and J ends were trimmed by 5 bases and 4 bases, with 13 bases remaining between them. The CDR3 extends over 14 amino acids.

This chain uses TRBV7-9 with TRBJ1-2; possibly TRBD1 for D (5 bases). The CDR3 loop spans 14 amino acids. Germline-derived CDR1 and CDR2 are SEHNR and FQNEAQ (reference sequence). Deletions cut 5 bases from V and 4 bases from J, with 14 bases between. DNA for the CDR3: TGTGCCAGCAGCCCACCCGAAGGGGCCTATGGCTACACCTTC. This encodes CASSPPEGAYGYTF.

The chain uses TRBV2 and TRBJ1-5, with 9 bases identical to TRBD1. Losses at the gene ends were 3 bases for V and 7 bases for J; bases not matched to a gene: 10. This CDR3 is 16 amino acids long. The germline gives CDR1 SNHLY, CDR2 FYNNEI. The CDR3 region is CASSDSGQGGDQPQHF. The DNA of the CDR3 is TGTGCCAGCAGTGATTCGGGACAGGGCGGTGACCAGCCCCAGCATTTT.

CDR3 protein: CASSTTPGQVSYEQYF. The CDR3 nucleotides read TGTGCCAGCAGCACCACACCGGGACAGGTTTCCTACGAGCAGTACTTC. This chain connects TRBV7-9 to TRBJ2-7; 8 positions match TRBD1. Per germline, CDR1 SEHNR and CDR2 FQNEAQ (reference sequence). CDR3 length: 16 residues. Trimming took 5 bases from V and 1 from J; bases not matched to a gene: 10.

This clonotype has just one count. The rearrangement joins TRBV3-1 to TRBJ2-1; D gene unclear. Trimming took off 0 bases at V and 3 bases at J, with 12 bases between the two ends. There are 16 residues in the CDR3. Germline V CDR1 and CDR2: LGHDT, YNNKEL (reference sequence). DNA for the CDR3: TGTGCCAGCAGCCAAGATGTGGGTCAGGTCTACAATGAGCAGTTCTTC. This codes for CASSQDVGQVYNEQFF.

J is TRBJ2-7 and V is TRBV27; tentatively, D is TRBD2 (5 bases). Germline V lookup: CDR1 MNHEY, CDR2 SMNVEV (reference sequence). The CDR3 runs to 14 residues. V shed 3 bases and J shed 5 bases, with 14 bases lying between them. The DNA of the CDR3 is TGTGCCAGCAGTTTCGGGATCAACGGGGACGAGCAGTACTTC. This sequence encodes CASSFGINGDEQYF.